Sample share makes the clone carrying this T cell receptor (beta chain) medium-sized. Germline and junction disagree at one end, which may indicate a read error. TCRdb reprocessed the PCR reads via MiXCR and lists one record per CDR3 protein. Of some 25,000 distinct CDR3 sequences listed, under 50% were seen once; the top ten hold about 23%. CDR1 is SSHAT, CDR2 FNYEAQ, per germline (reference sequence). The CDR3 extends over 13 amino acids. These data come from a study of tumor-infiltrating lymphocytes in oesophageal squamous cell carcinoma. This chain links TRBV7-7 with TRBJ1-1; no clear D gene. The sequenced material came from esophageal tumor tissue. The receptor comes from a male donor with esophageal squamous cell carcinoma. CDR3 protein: CASSVGTDTEAFF. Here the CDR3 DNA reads TGTGCTAGCAGCGTCGGAACGGACACTGAAGCTTTCTTT.